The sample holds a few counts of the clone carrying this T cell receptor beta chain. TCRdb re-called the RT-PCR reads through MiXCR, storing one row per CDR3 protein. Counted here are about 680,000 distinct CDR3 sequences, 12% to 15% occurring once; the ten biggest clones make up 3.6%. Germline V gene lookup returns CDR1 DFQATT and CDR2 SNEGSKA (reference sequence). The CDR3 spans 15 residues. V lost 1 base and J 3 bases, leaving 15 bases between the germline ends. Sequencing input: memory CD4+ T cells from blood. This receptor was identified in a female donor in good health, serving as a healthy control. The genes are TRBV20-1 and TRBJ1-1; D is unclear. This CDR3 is CSARGGPSADTEAFF. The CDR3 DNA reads TGCAGTGCTAGAGGCGGGCCGAGCGCGGACACTGAAGCTTTCTTT.